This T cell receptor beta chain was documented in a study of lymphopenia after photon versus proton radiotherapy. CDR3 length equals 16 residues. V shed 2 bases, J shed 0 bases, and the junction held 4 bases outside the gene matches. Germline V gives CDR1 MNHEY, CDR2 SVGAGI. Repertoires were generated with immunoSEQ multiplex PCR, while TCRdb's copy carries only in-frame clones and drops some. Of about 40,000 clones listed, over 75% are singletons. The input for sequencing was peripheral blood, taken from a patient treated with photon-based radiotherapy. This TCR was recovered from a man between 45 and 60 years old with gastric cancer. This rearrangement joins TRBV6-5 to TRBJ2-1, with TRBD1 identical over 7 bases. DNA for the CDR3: TGTGCCAGCAGTTACGCTACAGGGGCCTCCTACAATGAGCAGTTCTTC. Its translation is CASSYATGASYNEQFF.